Sequencing of this TCR beta chain was carried out in a study of cytomegalovirus exposure and HLA in healthy donors. Overall study findings and caveats: Rare TCR sequences dominated, though some public TCRs recurred in many donors. Only CMV serostatus was available as immune exposure information.

60 Vbeta and 13 Jbeta primers were used in PCR. TCRdb's copy holds only in-frame clones and misses some; the assay was immunoSEQ multiplex PCR. The table lists about 280,000 clones, about 90% of them singletons. CDR1 MGHDK and CDR2 SYGVNS come from the germline V gene. The CDR3 contains 17 residues. V lost 7 bases and J 11 bases, leaving 32 bases between the germline ends. With respect to this clone: Its antigen is unidentified.

The clonotype was recovered from a woman aged 18-29 years in good health and CMV-seronegative. Sequencing was done on a sample of PBMCs. This chain joins TRBV25-1 and TRBJ1-1; no clear D. The CDR3 nucleotides are TGTGCCAGCAACCCCAGCCGAAAAGGAGGCACACGAGTGGGGGCTTTCTTT. This translates into CASNPSRKGGTRVGAFF.